This paragraph reports one T cell receptor beta chain. CDR1 and CDR2 (germline): DFQATT, SNEGSKA (reference sequence). Losses at the gene ends were 6 bases for V and 12 bases for J; bases not matched to a gene: 8. CDR3 length equals 11 residues. The table came from immunoSEQ multiplex PCR; TCRdb's copy has only in-frame clones and leaves some out. The sample shows about 150,000 clones, around nine tenths of them seen only once. The data derive from a study of T cell responses to AZD1222 COVID-19 vaccine. Source: peripheral blood, taken on day 0 of AZD1222 vaccination. This TCR came from an adult in good health. V gene TRBV20-1 combines with J gene TRBJ2-1; 7 positions agree with TRBD1. CDR3 DNA sequence: TGCAGTGCAAGGACAGGTCTTGCGCAGTTCTTC. It codes for CSARTGLAQFF.